A single sample is the source of the 21 T cell receptor beta chains below, sequenced in a study of shared clonotypes between healthy human individuals. TCRdb keeps only in-frame clones here, not all; method: immunoSEQ multiplex PCR. The sample records approximately 2.3 million clones, about 92% being singletons. The source material was naive CD4+ T cells from PBMCs. Subset reported: CD45RA+ positively selected. These receptors all stem from a young man in good health. Some clones in this sample may be carry-over from other donors' samples.

This rearrangement joins TRBV19 to TRBJ2-1; TRBD2 agrees at 9 bases. CDR3 length equals 16 residues. CDR1 LNHDA and CDR2 SQIVND come from the germline V gene (reference sequence). J was trimmed by 0 bases and V by 3 bases; bases with no gene match: 3. This chain's CDR3 is CASSMASGNSYNEQFF. Written as DNA, the CDR3 is TGTGCCAGTAGTATGGCTAGCGGGAACTCCTACAATGAGCAGTTCTTC.

This clone was counted a single time. This chain uses TRBV7-8 with TRBJ2-7, with 9 bases matching TRBD1. Germline CDR1 reads SGHVS; CDR2 reads FQNEAQ. The length of the CDR3 is 17 residues. Losses at the gene ends were 5 bases for V and 5 bases for J; bases not matched to a gene: 16. CDR3 coding DNA: TGTGCCAGCAGCCGACAAATCACCGGGACAGGGAGGAACGAGCAGTACTTC. Translation: CASSRQITGTGRNEQYF. The full variable domain, its missing parts supplied by reference TRBV7-8 and TRBJ2-7, is GAGVSQSPRYKVAKRGQDVALRCDPISGHVSLFWYQQALGQGPEFLTYFQNEAQLDKSGLPSDRFFAERPEGSVSTLKIQRTQQEDSAVYLCASSRQITGTGRNEQYFGPGTRLTVT.

V gene TRBV5-1 combines with J gene TRBJ2-1; 7 bases agree with TRBD1. Looked up from germline, CDR1 is SGHRS and CDR2 is YFSETQ. V lost 0 bases and J lost 0; bases outside the gene matches: 6. This CDR3 is built from 17 residues. The CDR3 coding sequence is TGCGCCAGCAGCTTGGCGGGACAGAGTAGCTCCTACAATGAGCAGTTCTTC. It codes for CASSLAGQSSSYNEQFF.

The J gene is TRBJ2-7, the V gene TRBV6-1, with D possibly TRBD1 on 5 matching bases. CDR1 is MNHNS and CDR2 is SASEGT in the germline V gene. CDR3 size: 14 residues. The V and J ends lost 2 bases and 3 bases respectively, with 11 bases between them. CDR3 sequence (DNA): TGTGCCAGCAGTGAACAGGGAAAAGACTACGAGCAGTACTTC. The encoded protein is CASSEQGKDYEQYF.

The J gene is TRBJ2-2, the V gene TRBV7-3; no firm D call. With 2 bases removed from V and 3 bases from J, the gap between germline ends came to 7 bases. Germline V lookup: CDR1 SGHTA, CDR2 FQGTGA. CDR3 size: 14 residues. CDR3 amino acids: CASSLHRDTGELFF. In DNA, the CDR3 is TGTGCCAGCAGCTTACATCGGGACACCGGGGAGCTGTTTTTT.

This rearrangement joins TRBV29-1 to TRBJ1-2, with D maybe TRBD1 (6 bases). The CDR3 is made up of 13 amino acids. V shed 5 bases and J shed 4 bases, with 14 bases lying between them. CDR1 and CDR2 from the germline V gene are SQVTM and ANQGSEA. CDR3 coding DNA: TGCAGCGTTTACGGAACAGGGTTCTATGGCTACACCTTC. It yields the protein CSVYGTGFYGYTF.

This sequence joins TRBV28 and TRBJ1-2; no firm D call. Germline V gene data show CDR1 as MDHEN and CDR2 as SYDVKM. The CDR3 has 13 residues. Trimming stripped 4 bases from V and 6 bases from J, with 12 bases between. The CDR3 spells CASSSRTVNGYTF. CDR3 nucleotide sequence: TGTGCCAGCAGTTCGCGGACGGTGAATGGCTACACCTTC.

The chain employs TRBV27 and TRBJ1-1; weak D call: TRBD1 (5 bases). V gave up 1 base and J gave up 9 bases, with 12 bases separating them. The CDR3 covers 13 residues. Germline loops: CDR1 MNHEY, CDR2 SMNVEV (reference sequence). Here the CDR3 reads CASSLWGQDQAFF. In nucleotides, the CDR3 is TGTGCCAGCAGTTTATGGGGCCAAGACCAAGCTTTCTTT.

The chain joins TRBV28 to TRBJ2-2; D not resolved. V dropped 8 bases and J dropped 0 bases, with 7 bases sitting between them. There are 13 residues in the CDR3. The V gene's germline CDR1 is MDHEN and CDR2 SYDVKM. The CDR3 here is CASGSTNTGELFF. CDR3 DNA: TGTGCCAGCGGCAGTACGAACACCGGGGAGCTGTTTTTT.

The genes are TRBV18 and TRBJ2-7; D may match TRBD1 or TRBD2 (5 bases each). The V end was cut by 3 bases, the J end by 0 bases, with 12 bases between. Germline CDR1 reads KGHSH; CDR2 reads LQKENI. The length of the CDR3 is 15 residues. The CDR3 nucleotides are TGTGCCAGCTCACCCACAAGGGACGGCTCCTACGAGCAGTACTTC. As protein: CASSPTRDGSYEQYF.

The chain links TRBV28 to TRBJ2-7; the match to TRBD1 covers 9 bases. The ends lost 6 bases at V and 2 bases at J; junction bases unmatched: 11. The CDR3 extends over 16 amino acids. CDR1 and CDR2 from the germline V gene are MDHEN and SYDVKM. CDR3 DNA: TGTGCCAGCAGCCTATCTTTGGGACAGGGACCCTACGAGCAGTACTTC. It codes for CASSLSLGQGPYEQYF. The full variable domain, in which reference TRBV28 and TRBJ2-7 provide the parts outside the CDR3, is DVKVTQSSRYLVKRTGEKVFLECVQDMDHENMFWYRQDPGLGLRLIYFSYDVKMKEKGDIPEGYSVSREKKERFSLILESASTNQTSMYLCASSLSLGQGPYEQYFGPGTRLTVT.

J is TRBJ2-7 and V is TRBV7-9, with TRBD2 matching over 7 bases. This CDR3 comprises 14 residues. CDR1 is SEHNR and CDR2 is FQNEAQ in the germline V gene (reference sequence). V was pared by 5 bases and J by 3 bases, with 7 bases of the junction left unmatched. CDR3 DNA sequence: TGTGCCAGCAGCACCACCCGGGACTACTACGAGCAGTACTTC. It translates to CASSTTRDYYEQYF.

The chain carries TRBV18 and TRBJ2-1, with 7 bases aligning to TRBD2. The CDR3 has 17 amino acids. From germline, CDR1 is KGHSH and CDR2 LQKENI. After removal of 4 bases from V and 8 bases from J, the junction contained 17 bases not matched to a gene. The CDR3 region is CASSLFVAGDYSDEQFF. DNA of the CDR3: TGTGCCAGCTCACTATTTGTTGCGGGAGACTATTCGGATGAGCAGTTCTTC.

V gene TRBV10-3 combines with J gene TRBJ2-5, with 7 nucleotides matching TRBD1. The CDR3 is 12 amino acids. Germline values: CDR1 ENHRY, CDR2 SYGVKD. V lost 5 bases to trimming and J lost 10 bases; unmatched junction nucleotides: 7. The CDR3 sequence: CAISSDRENQYF. As DNA, the CDR3 is TGTGCCATCAGTTCTGACAGGGAAAACCAGTACTTC.

The V gene is TRBV11-2, the J gene TRBJ1-3; D gene uncertain. Germline V CDR1 and CDR2: SGHAT, FQNNGV. Trimming removed 6 bases at V and 3 bases at J, with 12 bases between. The CDR3 extends over 14 amino acids. In nucleotides, the CDR3 is TGTGCCAGCAGTTACTACACGAGTGGAAACACCATATATTTT. It translates to CASSYYTSGNTIYF.

The chain joins TRBV6-1 to TRBJ2-3; no reliable D call. V lost 0 bases and J lost 6, with 7 bases in between. The CDR3 sequence is 13 residues long. Germline V gene data show CDR1 as MNHNS and CDR2 as SASEGT. The CDR3 reads CASSEARGDTQYF. In nucleotides, the CDR3 is TGTGCCAGCAGTGAAGCGAGAGGTGATACGCAGTATTTT.

The chain links TRBV5-1 to TRBJ2-1, with D possibly matching TRBD1 (6 bases). Trimming pared 6 bases from V and 8 bases from J, leaving 21 bases between. Germline V lookup: CDR1 SGHRS, CDR2 YFSETQ. CDR3 length: 15 residues. The CDR3 region is CASNPLAGDFHEQFF. In DNA form, the CDR3 reads TGCGCCAGCAACCCTCTGGCAGGGGATTTTCATGAGCAGTTCTTC.

The chain links TRBV6-5 to TRBJ2-1; D is undetermined. CDR1 and CDR2 (germline): MNHEY, SVGAGI. Trimming shortened V by 5 bases and J by 3 bases, and 11 bases separated the two germline ends. This CDR3 is built from 14 residues. CDR3 DNA sequence: TGTGCCAGCAGTAAGGACCCTTTCTACAATGAGCAGTTCTTC. This gives the protein CASSKDPFYNEQFF.

The chain recombines TRBV5-6 with TRBJ2-3, with TRBD1 matching 8 bases. This CDR3 has 16 amino acids. V was clipped by 1 base and J by 2 bases; unmatched bases: 6. Germline CDR1 and CDR2: SGHDT and YYEEEE. CDR3 nucleotide sequence: TGTGCCAGCAGCTTGTCCGGGACAGGCTCCACAGATACGCAGTATTTT. Protein: CASSLSGTGSTDTQYF.

This clone occurred once. The chain employs TRBV5-4 and TRBJ1-2; D may be TRBD1 (6 bases). With 0 bases removed from V and 6 bases from J, the gap between germline ends came to 18 bases. Germline CDR1 reads SGHNT; CDR2 reads YYREEE (reference sequence). This CDR3 comprises 16 residues. CDR3 DNA sequence: TGTGCCAGCAGCTTGGAGCCTGTGAGGGGGAACGATGGCTACACCTTC. This encodes CASSLEPVRGNDGYTF.

This clone was observed once. The chain joins TRBV28 to TRBJ2-7; D may be TRBD1 or TRBD2 (5 bases each). V was cut by 6 bases and J by 2 bases, with 20 bases left in between. Germline assignment: CDR1 MDHEN and CDR2 SYDVKM. The CDR3 runs 16 residues. Here the CDR3 DNA reads TGTGCCAGCAGACCAGAAGATGGGACGGACACCTACGAGCAGTACTTC. Its translation is CASRPEDGTDTYEQYF.